This T cell receptor beta chain was identified during a study of cytomegalovirus exposure and HLA in healthy donors. Study-wide findings and caveats: Testing in vitro showed a few CMV-associated chains specific for CMV antigens. The authors excluded some V segments, including TRBV6-2 and TRBV6-3, as indistinguishable.

With 60 Vbeta and 13 Jbeta primers, the PCR was carried out. Assay used: immunoSEQ multiplex PCR; TCRdb lists only in-frame clones, some missing. The table records 150,000 to 200,000 clones, approximately 70% of them present only once. CDR1 is SGDLS, CDR2 YYNGEE, per germline. The CDR3 runs 17 residues. This clone was observed a handful of times. No antigen is known for it. A junction boundary mismatches the germline segment, possibly from a read error. Sequenced input: PBMCs. The clonotype comes from a woman in her thirties or forties in good health and CMV-seropositive. V and J are TRBV9 and TRBJ2-7, with 7 bases that match TRBD2. This CDR3 is CILGRGRSSETWDEQYF. CDR3 coding DNA: TGCATTCTCGGGCGGGGGAGATCCTCCGAGACCTGGGACGAGCAGTACTTC.